The entry that follows covers one TCR beta chain sequence. Germline CDR1 and CDR2: SGHAT and FQNNGV. This CDR3 spans 12 amino acids. V dropped 5 bases and J dropped 0 bases, with 5 bases sitting between them. The data stem from a study of blood T cell repertoires in COVID-19. The overall study: COVID-19 samples collected from the United States, Italy and Spain covered acute and convalescent phases. Sources were T cells, B-cell-depleted T cells, or PBMCs; the material itself was cDNA or gDNA.

Methods used by the authors: Using reference gene primer amplification, nucleated cell counts were estimated. The table came from immunoSEQ multiplex PCR; TCRdb's copy has only in-frame clones and leaves some out. From that table come the V and J calls and clone size; the DNA was used to work out D and trimming. The table has more than 150,000 clones, roughly nine tenths seen once. Sequencing was performed on peripheral blood. This TCR was sampled from a woman aged 40 to 50 with acute or convalescent COVID-19. V usage is TRBV11-2 and J usage is TRBJ2-7; D gene unclear. CDR3 nucleotide sequence: TGTGCCAGCAGCCTCCCCTCCTACGAGCAGTACTTC. It is translated as CASSLPSYEQYF.